This is a list of T cell receptor beta chains from one sample in a study of cytomegalovirus exposure and HLA in healthy donors. Measured with immunoSEQ multiplex PCR; TCRdb has only the in-frame clones, and not every one. The sample holds 180,000 or so clones, 80% to 90% seen once. Sequenced input: PBMCs. The receptors shown here come from a woman in her thirties in good health and CMV-seronegative. Each CDR3 is given with its conserved first and last residue. The D gene is left open where the match is weak. Not all rows give a size; the values are once, few, many and, for expanded clones, a class.

length	J	D	V	size	DNA	CDR3
13	TRBJ2-7	.	TRBV9	.	TGTGCCAGCAGCGTAGGGGGGGAAGGGGAGCAGTACTTC	CASSVGGEGEQYF
13	TRBJ2-7	.	TRBV27	.	TGTGCCAGCAGTTTCTCGAGCTCCTACGAGCAGTACTTC	CASSFSSSYEQYF
14	TRBJ2-2	TRBD1	TRBV7-2	once	TGTGCCAGCAGTTCGGACAGGGTCTCCGGGGAGCTGTTTTTT	CASSSDRVSGELFF
15	TRBJ2-7	.	TRBV23-1	once	TGCGCCAGCAGTCAATCGTTCAGGGGTCCCTACGAGCAGTACTTC	CASSQSFRGPYEQYF
16	TRBJ1-3	.	TRBV18	.	TGTGCCAGCTCACCAGTACGGGCCGGGGCTGGAAACACCATATATTTT	CASSPVRAGAGNTIYF
13	TRBJ1-3	.	TRBV5-1	few	TGCGCCAGCAGACTCACCTCTGGAAACACCATATATTTT	CASRLTSGNTIYF
15	TRBJ1-1	.	TRBV5-1	.	TGCGCCAGCAGCTTGGTTACAGCCTCGAACACTGAAGCTTTCTTT	CASSLVTASNTEAFF
14	TRBJ1-5	.	TRBV27	.	TGTGCCAGCAGTTTACAGGGCCGATCTCAGCCCCAGCATTTT	CASSLQGRSQPQHF
16	TRBJ2-5	.	TRBV14	.	TGTGCCAGCAGCCCGTACAGCATTCATTACCAAGAGACCCAGTACTTC	CASSPYSIHYQETQYF
16	TRBJ1-6	TRBD1	TRBV7-6	.	TGTGCCAGCAGCTTAGCCCCGGGACAGGGCAGTTCACCCCTCCACTTT	CASSLAPGQGSSPLHF
15	TRBJ2-3	TRBD2	TRBV27	.	TGTGCCAGCAGTCCACCGGGAAGAATAGCGGGGGGGCAGTATTTT	CASSPPGRIAGGQYF
16	TRBJ2-2	TRBD2	TRBV7-9	.	TGTGCCAGCAGCTTACGGGGGGGGGCGCTCACCGGGGAGCTGTTTTTT	CASSLRGGALTGELFF
14	TRBJ1-2	.	TRBV29-1	few	TGCAGCGTTGAACTCCTCGGGGGTGACTATGGCTACACCTTC	CSVELLGGDYGYTF
15	TRBJ1-6	TRBD1	TRBV4-1	few	TGCGCCAGCAGCCCGCCCGGGACAGGGGTTTCACCCCTCCACTTT	CASSPPGTGVSPLHF
13	TRBJ1-1	.	TRBV19	.	TGTGCCACCGGTCGGGGATTGGGCACTGAAGCTTTCTTT	CATGRGLGTEAFF
15	TRBJ1-2	TRBD1	TRBV11-2	.	TGTGCCAGCAGCCCCGGGACAGGGGGTGATGATGGCTACACCTTC	CASSPGTGGDDGYTF
13	TRBJ2-5	.	TRBV7-8	once	TGTGCCAGCAGGGTGCCGTCCGGTCGGACCCAGTACTTC	CASRVPSGRTQYF
17	TRBJ2-6	TRBD1	TRBV5-1	.	TGCGCCAGCAGCCTTCGGACAGGAGACTCTGGGGCCAACGTCCTGACTTTC	CASSLRTGDSGANVLTF
12	TRBJ1-2	.	TRBV5-6	.	TGTGCCAGCAGCTTGGGGACATACGGCTACACCTTC	CASSLGTYGYTF
15	TRBJ1-6	.	TRBV10-3	.	TGTGCCATCAGTGAGTCGAGACAAACTAATTCACCCCTCCACTTT	CAISESRQTNSPLHF
18	TRBJ2-4	TRBD2	TRBV19	.	TGTGCCAGTAGTCTCGGACTAGCGGGGGCACTAGCCAAAAACATTCAGTACTTC	CASSLGLAGALAKNIQYF
15	TRBJ2-7	TRBD1	TRBV7-6	few	TGTGCCAGCAGCTACGAAGGACAGGATGGCTACGAGCAGTACTTC	CASSYEGQDGYEQYF
17	TRBJ2-2	TRBD2	TRBV6-1	.	TGTGCCAGCAGTGGGGGATGGGGGGGAATAGGCACCGGGGAGCTGTTTTTT	CASSGGWGGIGTGELFF
16	TRBJ2-1	TRBD2	TRBV9	.	TGTGCCAGCAGCGTCGGGACTAGCGGGGGGGACAATGAGCAGTTCTTC	CASSVGTSGGDNEQFF
16	TRBJ2-5	.	TRBV4-1	few	TGCGCCAGCAGCCAAGAGTCTAACAGGGTAGGGGAGACCCAGTACTTC	CASSQESNRVGETQYF
15	TRBJ2-2	.	TRBV5-4	.	TGTGCCAGCAGCTTGTTGGGGGGAAACACCGGGGAGCTGTTTTTT	CASSLLGGNTGELFF
17	TRBJ2-1	TRBD2	TRBV27	once	TGTGCCAGCAGTTTATCGGGCTGGAGCGGGGGTTACAATGAGCAGTTCTTC	CASSLSGWSGGYNEQFF
15	TRBJ1-2	.	TRBV6-1	.	TGTGCCAGCAGTGAAGTGCGGGTACCTAACTATGGCTACACCTTC	CASSEVRVPNYGYTF
12	TRBJ1-2	.	TRBV10-2	.	TGCGCCAGCAGTGACGGAGGCTATGGCTACACCTTC	CASSDGGYGYTF